The clone carrying this T cell receptor (beta chain) showed up just once. The table came from immunoSEQ multiplex PCR; TCRdb's copy has only in-frame clones and leaves some out. The sample carries approximately 100,000 clones, about 90% recorded once. These data come from a study of OX40 agonist ivuxolimab in advanced cancers. Study summary: Patients got intravenous ivuxolimab at 0.01 to 10 mg/kg every 2 weeks. Dose-escalation cases comprised hepatocellular carcinoma, melanoma, renal cell or head and neck cancer. Three patients showed partial responses: one hepatocellular carcinoma and two cutaneous melanoma cases.

The sample in question was CD4+ or CD8+ T cells sorted from blood, obtained in a trial of the OX40 agonist ivuxolimab. The receptor's source is an adult with an advanced solid tumor such as melanoma, head and neck, liver or kidney cancer.

This chain's CDR3 is CSGNRGGDNEQFF. The CDR3 DNA reads TGCAGCGGAAACAGGGGAGGGGACAATGAGCAGTTCTTC. The chain has TRBV29-1 and TRBJ2-1; D may correspond to TRBD1 or TRBD2 (7 bases each). The CDR3 extends over 13 amino acids. Germline CDR1 reads SQVTM; CDR2 reads ANQGSEA. The V gene lost 7 bases and the J gene lost 5 bases, with 15 bases spanning the gap.